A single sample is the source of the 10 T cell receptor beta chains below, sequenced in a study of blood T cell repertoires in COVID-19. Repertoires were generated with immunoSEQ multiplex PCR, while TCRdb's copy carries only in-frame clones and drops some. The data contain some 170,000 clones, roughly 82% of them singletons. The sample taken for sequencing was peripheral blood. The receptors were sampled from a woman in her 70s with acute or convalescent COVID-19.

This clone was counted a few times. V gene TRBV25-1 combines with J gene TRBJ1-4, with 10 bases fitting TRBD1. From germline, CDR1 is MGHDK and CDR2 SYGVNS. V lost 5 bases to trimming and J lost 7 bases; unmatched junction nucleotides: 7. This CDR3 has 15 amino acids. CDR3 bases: TGTGCCAGCAGTTTGGGGACAGGGGCTAGTGAAAAACTGTTTTTT. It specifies CASSLGTGASEKLFF.

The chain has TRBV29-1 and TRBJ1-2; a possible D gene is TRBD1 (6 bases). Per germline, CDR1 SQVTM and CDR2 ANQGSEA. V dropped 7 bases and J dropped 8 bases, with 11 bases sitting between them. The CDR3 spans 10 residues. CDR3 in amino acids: CSASGGGYTF. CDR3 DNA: TGCAGCGCCTCGGGGGGCGGCTACACCTTC.

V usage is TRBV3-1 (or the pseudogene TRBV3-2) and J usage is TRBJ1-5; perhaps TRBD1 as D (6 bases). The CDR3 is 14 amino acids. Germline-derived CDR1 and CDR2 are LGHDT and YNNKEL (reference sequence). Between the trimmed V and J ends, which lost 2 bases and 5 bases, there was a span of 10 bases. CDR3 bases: TGTGCCAGCAGCCAAACACAGGGTTATCAGCCCCAGCATTTT. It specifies CASSQTQGYQPQHF.

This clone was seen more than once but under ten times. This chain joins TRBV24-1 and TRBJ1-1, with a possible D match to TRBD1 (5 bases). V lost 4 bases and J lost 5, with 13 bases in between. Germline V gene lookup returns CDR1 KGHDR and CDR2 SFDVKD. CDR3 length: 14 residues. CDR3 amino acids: CATSETGGETEAFF. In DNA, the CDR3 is TGTGCCACCAGTGAGACGGGGGGGGAAACTGAAGCTTTCTTT.

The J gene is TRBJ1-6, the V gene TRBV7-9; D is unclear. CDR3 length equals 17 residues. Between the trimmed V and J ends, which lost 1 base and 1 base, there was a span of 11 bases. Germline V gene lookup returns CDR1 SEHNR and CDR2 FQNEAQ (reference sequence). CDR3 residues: CASSLDWEDSYNSPLHF. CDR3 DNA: TGTGCCAGCAGCTTAGATTGGGAGGATTCCTATAATTCACCCCTCCACTTT.

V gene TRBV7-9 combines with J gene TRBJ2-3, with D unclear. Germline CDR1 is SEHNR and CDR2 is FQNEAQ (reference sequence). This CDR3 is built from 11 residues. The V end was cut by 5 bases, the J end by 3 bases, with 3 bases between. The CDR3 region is CASSPTDTQYF. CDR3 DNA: TGTGCCAGCAGCCCTACAGATACGCAGTATTTT.

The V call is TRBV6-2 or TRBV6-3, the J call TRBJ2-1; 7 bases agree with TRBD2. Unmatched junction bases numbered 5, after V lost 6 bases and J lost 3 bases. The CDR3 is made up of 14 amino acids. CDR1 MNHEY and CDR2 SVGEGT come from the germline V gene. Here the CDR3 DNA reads TGTGCCAGCAGCCTAGCGGATTTCTACAATGAGCAGTTCTTC. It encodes CASSLADFYNEQFF.

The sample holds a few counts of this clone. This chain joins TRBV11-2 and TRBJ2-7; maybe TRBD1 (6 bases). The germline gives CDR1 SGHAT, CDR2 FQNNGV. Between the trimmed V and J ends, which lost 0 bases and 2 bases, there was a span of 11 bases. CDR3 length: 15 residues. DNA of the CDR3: TGTGCCAGCAGCTTAGAACCCACAGGGCCCTACGAGCAGTACTTC. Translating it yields CASSLEPTGPYEQYF.

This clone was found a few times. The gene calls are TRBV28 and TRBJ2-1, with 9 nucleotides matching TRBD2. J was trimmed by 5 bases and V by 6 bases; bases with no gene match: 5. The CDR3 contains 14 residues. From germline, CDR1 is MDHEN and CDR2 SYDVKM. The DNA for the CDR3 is TGTGCCAGCAGCAGACTAGCGGTGGACAATGAGCAGTTCTTC. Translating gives CASSRLAVDNEQFF.

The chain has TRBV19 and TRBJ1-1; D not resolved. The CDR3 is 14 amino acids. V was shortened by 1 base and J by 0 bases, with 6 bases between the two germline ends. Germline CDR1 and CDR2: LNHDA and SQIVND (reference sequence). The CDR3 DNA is TGTGCCAGTAGTATAGGGCACCTGAACACTGAAGCTTTCTTT. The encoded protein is CASSIGHLNTEAFF.